This TCR beta chain was documented in a study of tumor and adjacent non-tumor tissue in lung cancer. Regarding the study as a whole: Tumor tissue had significantly higher TCR diversity than normal lung. Tumor TCR diversity, when higher, was linked to shorter survival.

TCRbeta libraries were built with three rounds of nested PCR, modified from ARM-PCR. TCRdb redid the calling of the multiplex PCR reads with MiXCR, one entry per CDR3 protein. The data contain 75,000 to 100,000 distinct CDR3 sequences, about 72% of them singletons. Note on this clonotype: Its antigen is undetermined.

No cell sorting was done before RNA was extracted from the tissue. Chemotherapy-naive patients with new lung cancer underwent thoracic surgery in China, August–late 2014. This CDR3 is built from 13 residues. V dropped 11 bases and J dropped 2 bases, with 14 bases sitting between them. Germline V gene sequence: CDR1 SGHAT, CDR2 FQNNGV. V and J are TRBV11-2 and TRBJ2-3; D gene unclear. This TCR was sampled from a man in his 60s with non-small cell lung cancer. Sequencing was carried out using lung tumor tissue. The CDR3 loop reads CACSSRPTDTQYF. In DNA form, the CDR3 reads TGTGCCTGTAGCTCCCGACCCACAGATACGCAGTATTTT.